This T cell receptor (beta chain) is drawn from a study of blood T cells in healthy people across ages. Primed by a sample-barcoded 5' primer and a J-beta primer mix, a second PCR proceeded for about 7 to 11 cycles. A single record per CDR3 protein comes from TCRdb applying MiXCR to the 5' RACE reads. Of about a million distinct CDR3 sequences in the sample, around 49% were seen once. CDR1 MNHEY and CDR2 SMNVEV come from the germline V gene (reference sequence). The CDR3 sequence is 14 residues long. V gave up 4 bases and J gave up 3 bases; unmatched junction bases: 3. This clonotype has a handful of counts.

V is TRBV27 and J is TRBJ2-1; 7 bases fit TRBD1. Source material: blood. The receptor was derived from a man aged 25 to 40 in good health. CDR3 nucleotides: TGTGCCAGCAGTTACCAGGGGGTCTACAATGAGCAGTTCTTC. Protein sequence: CASSYQGVYNEQFF.